These 18 T cell receptor beta chains share one sample of origin, sequenced in a study of blood T cell repertoires in COVID-19. Clones were sequenced by immunoSEQ multiplex PCR, and TCRdb holds only the in-frame ones, with some missing. The table has fewer than 250,000 clones, roughly four fifths seen once. The sequenced sample was peripheral blood. Every receptor here comes from a woman between 65 and 79 years old with active or convalescent COVID-19.

This rearrangement joins TRBV19 to TRBJ2-1; 7 bases align to TRBD2. V lost 8 bases and J lost 10; bases outside the gene matches: 5. Per germline, CDR1 LNHDA and CDR2 SQIVND (reference sequence). The CDR3 sequence is 11 residues long. CDR3 in amino acids: CASGVAGEQFF. The CDR3 coding sequence is TGTGCCAGTGGAGTAGCGGGCGAGCAGTTCTTC. The full variable domain, completed using reference TRBV19 and TRBJ2-1, is DGGITQSPKYLFRKEGQNVTLSCEQNLNHDAMYWYRQDPGQGLRLIYYSQIVNDFQKGDIAEGYSVSREKKESFPLTVTSAQKNPTAFYLCASGVAGEQFFGPGTRLTVL.

The rearrangement joins TRBV13 to TRBJ1-1, with D hard to call. The CDR3 has 14 residues. Between the trimmed V and J ends, which lost 0 bases and 0 bases, there was a span of 5 bases. Germline CDR1 and CDR2: PRHDT and FYEKMQ (reference sequence). CDR3 sequence reads: CASSLGPVNTEAFF. The CDR3, as DNA: TGTGCCAGCAGCTTAGGCCCAGTGAACACTGAAGCTTTCTTT.

This chain links TRBV28 with TRBJ2-3, with D tentatively TRBD2 (6 bases). The CDR3 sequence is 15 residues long. V was trimmed by 4 bases and J by 7 bases, leaving 18 bases between them. The V gene's germline CDR1 is MDHEN and CDR2 SYDVKM. The CDR3 sequence: CASSSAGQGPNTQYF. The CDR3 coding sequence is TGTGCCAGCAGTTCCGCGGGGCAGGGCCCCAATACGCAGTATTTT.

The gene calls are TRBV6-2 or TRBV6-3 and TRBJ2-5, with no clear D. The CDR3 spans 13 residues. Per germline, CDR1 MNHEY and CDR2 SVGEGT. Deletions cut 2 bases from V and 9 bases from J, with 13 bases between. The CDR3, as DNA: TGTGCCAGCAGTTACAGCCTTACCTTCCCCCAGTACTTC. Encoded protein: CASSYSLTFPQYF.

This rearrangement joins TRBV20-1 to TRBJ1-4; a weak D match, TRBD1 (5 bases). CDR1 and CDR2 from the germline V gene are DFQATT and SNEGSKA (reference sequence). Trimming stripped 5 bases from V and 7 bases from J, with 8 bases between. This CDR3 spans 11 amino acids. CDR3 amino acids: CSAYRGEKLFF. CDR3 sequence (DNA): TGCAGTGCTTATAGGGGTGAAAAACTGTTTTTT.

CDR3 coding DNA: TGTGCCAGCAGTTACCTCCCATTAGCGGGAGGTCTCTACAATGAGCAGTTCTTC. Its protein is CASSYLPLAGGLYNEQFF. The chain couples TRBV6-2 or TRBV6-3 to TRBJ2-1, with 10 bases lining up with TRBD2. The J segment lost 3 bases and the V segment lost 2 bases, leaving 10 bases of the junction unmatched. The CDR3 runs 18 residues. Germline loops: CDR1 MNHEY, CDR2 SVGEGT.

The genes are TRBV28 and TRBJ2-3; D unclear. Germline CDR1 MDHEN, CDR2 SYDVKM. The CDR3 extends over 11 amino acids. V was trimmed by 10 bases and J by 3 bases, leaving 8 bases between them. The CDR3 reads CAKRLTDTQYF. DNA for the CDR3: TGTGCCAAGCGTCTAACAGATACGCAGTATTTT.

This CDR3 reads CASSLRDRGLAGEEYYYNEQFF. CDR3 nucleotides: TGTGCCAGCAGCCTCCGGGACAGGGGGCTAGCGGGAGAAGAGTACTACTACAATGAGCAGTTCTTC. The genes are TRBV13 and TRBJ2-1; 12 positions agree with TRBD1. The CDR3 loop spans 22 amino acids. J lost 3 bases, V lost 5 bases, and 23 bases had no gene match. The germline V gene has CDR1 PRHDT and CDR2 FYEKMQ (reference sequence).

This chain links TRBV25-1 with TRBJ2-5; 7 nucleotides line up with TRBD1. The CDR3 runs 15 residues. J was trimmed by 5 bases and V by 5 bases; bases with no gene match: 11. Germline V gene sequence: CDR1 MGHDK, CDR2 SYGVNS. CDR3 residues: CASSLKGGVGETQYF. CDR3 DNA sequence: TGTGCCAGCAGTTTGAAAGGGGGCGTCGGGGAGACCCAGTACTTC.

The chain joins TRBV6-5 to TRBJ2-4; D is possibly TRBD2 (5 bases). Germline V gene sequence: CDR1 MNHEY, CDR2 SVGAGI. Trimming took off 4 bases at V and 10 bases at J, with 14 bases between the two ends. The CDR3 is 13 amino acids. The CDR3 coding sequence is TGTGCCAGCAGTTTCGAGGGCCGGGGTATTCAGTACTTC. This sequence encodes CASSFEGRGIQYF.

V usage is TRBV6-5 and J usage is TRBJ1-3; 7 bases match TRBD1. Losses at the gene ends were 10 bases for V and 1 base for J; bases not matched to a gene: 7. Germline V gene data show CDR1 as MNHEY and CDR2 as SVGAGI. This CDR3 is built from 14 residues. The CDR3 sequence: CAIHLQGSGNTIYF. CDR3 sequence (DNA): TGTGCCATCCATTTACAGGGGTCTGGAAACACCATATATTTT.

This clone was counted between two and nine times. The chain employs TRBV5-1 and TRBJ2-3; 14 bases are a match to TRBD2. CDR1 is SGHRS and CDR2 is YFSETQ in the germline V gene. The CDR3 totals 17 residues. With V trimmed by 5 bases and J by 0 bases, 5 bases remained unmatched. The CDR3 DNA follows: TGCGCCAGCAGGAAGGGACTAGCGGGGGTTAGCACAGATACGCAGTATTTT. This codes for CASRKGLAGVSTDTQYF. The full variable domain, rest sourced from reference TRBV5-1 and TRBJ2-3, is KAGVTQTPRYLIKTRGQQVTLSCSPISGHRSVSWYQQTPGQGLQFLFEYFSETQRNKGNFPGRFSGRQFSNSRSEMNVSTLELGDSALYLCASRKGLAGVSTDTQYFGPGTRLTVL.

This rearrangement joins TRBV19 to TRBJ1-1; D might be TRBD1 (6 bases). CDR1 and CDR2 (germline): LNHDA, SQIVND (reference sequence). The ends were cut back, 4 bases at V and 7 bases at J, with 16 bases in the middle. The CDR3 sequence is 14 residues long. The chain's CDR3 is CASSTRGYGIEAFF. The CDR3 DNA reads TGTGCCAGTAGTACCAGGGGTTATGGAATTGAAGCTTTCTTT.

The V call is TRBV12-5, the J call TRBJ2-1; 13 bases are a match to TRBD2. V was clipped by 1 base and J by 8 bases; unmatched bases: 2. This CDR3 has 15 residues. Looked up from germline, CDR1 is LGHNT and CDR2 is FRNRAP. The CDR3 coding sequence is TGTGCTAGTGGTTTGGGACTAGCGGGAGGCGATGAGCAGTTCTTC. Translation gives CASGLGLAGGDEQFF.

V usage is TRBV4-2 and J usage is TRBJ1-6; unclear D gene. This CDR3 has 15 amino acids. V was cut by 1 base and J by 8 bases, with 12 bases left in between. Germline lookup yields CDR1 LGHNA and CDR2 YNFKEQ. CDR3 DNA sequence: TGTGCCAGCAGCCAAGCCGGCCATCAGGATTCACCCCTCCACTTT. This translates into CASSQAGHQDSPLHF.

The chain joins TRBV6-5 to TRBJ2-7, with unresolved D. Germline V gene lookup returns CDR1 MNHEY and CDR2 SVGAGI. V shed 2 bases and J shed 7 bases, with 18 bases lying between them. This CDR3 is 15 amino acids long. CDR3 DNA: TGTGCCAGCAGTTACGGATGGGCCTCGGCAAATGAGCAGTACTTC. It yields the protein CASSYGWASANEQYF.

The genes are TRBV7-9 and TRBJ2-1; D possibly corresponds to TRBD2 (5 bases). The CDR3 consists of 18 residues. Germline values: CDR1 SEHNR, CDR2 FQNEAQ (reference sequence). V gave up 5 bases and J gave up 0 bases, with 20 bases separating them. In nucleotides, the CDR3 is TGTGCCAGCAGCCCGGACTGGGCCTACGCCAGCTCCTACAATGAGCAGTTCTTC. It encodes CASSPDWAYASSYNEQFF.

The rearrangement uses TRBV6-5 and TRBJ2-3; tentatively, D is TRBD1 (6 bases). Germline loops: CDR1 MNHEY, CDR2 SVGAGI. The CDR3 is 14 amino acids. V lost 6 bases and J 0 bases, leaving 10 bases between the germline ends. The CDR3, as DNA: TGTGCCAGCAGACAGGGACGGAGCACAGATACGCAGTATTTT. It is translated as CASRQGRSTDTQYF.